This TCR beta chain was obtained from a study of circulating CD8 cells and anti-PD-1 response in melanoma. Whole-study findings and limits: Diversity ranked highest in DNEG and lowest in TIGIT subsets. Clonotype sharing was highest between DPOS and TIGIT subsets. Published repertoire comparisons used only baseline and M1 samples.

Judged by abundance, this clonotype is large. The antigen remains unidentified. Each library started from approximately 14 ng of total RNA using the QIAseq Immune Repertoire TCR panel. In TCRdb, the reads were re-called with MiXCR into one record per CDR3 protein. The sample carries roughly 400 distinct CDR3 sequences, approximately 13% recorded once. Four subsets defined by PD-1 and/or TIGIT were sorted from live CD3+CD8+TCRalphabeta+ cells. Trimming shortened V by 3 bases and J by 7 bases, and 10 bases separated the two germline ends. The V gene's germline CDR1 is SGHAT and CDR2 FQNNGV. CDR3 length: 12 amino acids.

The source of this sequence is a human donor with melanoma. The sample here was CD8+ T cells from PBMCs, taken at baseline or after one month of anti-PD-1 therapy (not recorded which). V gene TRBV11-2 combines with J gene TRBJ2-7, with D possibly matching TRBD1 (5 bases). DNA of the CDR3: TGTGCCAGCAGCTTCCAGGGTTGGGAGCAGTACTTC. It translates to CASSFQGWEQYF.